This T cell receptor (beta chain) is from a study of blood T cell repertoires in COVID-19. Study-wide context: The United States, Italy and Spain provided the acute and convalescent COVID-19 samples.

Profiled with immunoSEQ multiplex PCR; TCRdb holds only in-frame clones, not every one. The repertoire holds some 57,000 clones, 70% to 85% seen once, with roughly 10% in the top ten. This CDR3 region has 14 residues. CDR1 and CDR2 from the germline V gene are MNHEY and SVGAGI. Trimming took 8 bases from V and 5 from J; bases not matched to a gene: 10. Sample: peripheral blood. The receptor was derived from an elderly man with COVID-19, enrolled during active disease. The chain employs TRBV6-5 and TRBJ2-5; 8 bases map to TRBD2. The chain's CDR3 is CASFPGGPLETQYF. CDR3 sequence (DNA): TGTGCCAGCTTTCCGGGAGGGCCATTGGAGACCCAGTACTTC.